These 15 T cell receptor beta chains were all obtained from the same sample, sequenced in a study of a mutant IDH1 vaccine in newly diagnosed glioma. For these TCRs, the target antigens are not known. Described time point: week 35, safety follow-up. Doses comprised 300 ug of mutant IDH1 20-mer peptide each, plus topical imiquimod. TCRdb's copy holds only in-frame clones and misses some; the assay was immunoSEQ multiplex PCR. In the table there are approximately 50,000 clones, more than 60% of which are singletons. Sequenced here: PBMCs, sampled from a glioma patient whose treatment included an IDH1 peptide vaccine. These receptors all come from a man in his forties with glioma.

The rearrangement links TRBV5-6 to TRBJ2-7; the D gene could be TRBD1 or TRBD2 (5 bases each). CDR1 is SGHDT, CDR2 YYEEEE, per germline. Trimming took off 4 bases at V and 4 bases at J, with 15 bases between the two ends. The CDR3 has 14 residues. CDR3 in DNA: TGTGCCAGCAGCGAGACTGGGGGACCTTACGAGCAGTACTTC. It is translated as CASSETGGPYEQYF.

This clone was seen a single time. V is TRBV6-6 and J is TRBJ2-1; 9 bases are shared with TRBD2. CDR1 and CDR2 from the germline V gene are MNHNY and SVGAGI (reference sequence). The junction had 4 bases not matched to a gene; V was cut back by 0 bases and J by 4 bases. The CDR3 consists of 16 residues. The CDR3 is CASSYSAGGYYNEQFF. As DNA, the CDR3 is TGTGCCAGCAGTTACTCCGCGGGGGGGTATTACAATGAGCAGTTCTTC.

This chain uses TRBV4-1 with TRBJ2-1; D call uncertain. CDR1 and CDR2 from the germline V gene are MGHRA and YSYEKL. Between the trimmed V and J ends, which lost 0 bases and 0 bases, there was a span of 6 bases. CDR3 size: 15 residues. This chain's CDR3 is CASSQDESSYNEQFF. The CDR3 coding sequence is TGCGCCAGCAGCCAAGACGAGAGCTCCTACAATGAGCAGTTCTTC.

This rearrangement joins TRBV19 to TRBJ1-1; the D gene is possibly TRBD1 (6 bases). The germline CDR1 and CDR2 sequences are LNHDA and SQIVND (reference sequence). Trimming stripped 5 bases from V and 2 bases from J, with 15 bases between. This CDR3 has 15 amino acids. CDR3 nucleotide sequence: TGTGCCAGTAGTCCTTCAGAGGGGGGAAACACTGAAGCTTTCTTT. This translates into CASSPSEGGNTEAFF.

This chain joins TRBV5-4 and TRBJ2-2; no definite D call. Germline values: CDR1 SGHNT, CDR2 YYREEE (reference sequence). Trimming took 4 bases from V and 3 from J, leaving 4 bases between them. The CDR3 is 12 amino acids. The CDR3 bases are TGTGCCAGCAGCCTGGACACCGGGGAGCTGTTTTTT. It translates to CASSLDTGELFF.

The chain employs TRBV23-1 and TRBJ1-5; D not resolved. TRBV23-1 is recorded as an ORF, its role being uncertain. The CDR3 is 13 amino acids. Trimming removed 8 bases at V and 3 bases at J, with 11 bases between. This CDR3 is CASGKRPNQPQHF. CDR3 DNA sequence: TGCGCCAGCGGAAAAAGACCCAATCAGCCCCAGCATTTT.

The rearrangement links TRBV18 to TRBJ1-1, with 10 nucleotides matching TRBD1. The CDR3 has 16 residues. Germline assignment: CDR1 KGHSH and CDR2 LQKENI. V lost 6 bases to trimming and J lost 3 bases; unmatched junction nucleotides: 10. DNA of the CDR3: TGTGCCAGCTCCGGCGGACAGGGGGTAGGGGACACTGAAGCTTTCTTT. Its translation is CASSGGQGVGDTEAFF.

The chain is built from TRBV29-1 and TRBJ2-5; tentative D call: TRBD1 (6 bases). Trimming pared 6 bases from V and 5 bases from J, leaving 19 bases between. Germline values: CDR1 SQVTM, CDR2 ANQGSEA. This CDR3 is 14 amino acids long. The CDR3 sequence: CSVNRDTLGETQYF. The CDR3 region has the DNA TGCAGCGTCAACCGGGACACCCTCGGGGAGACCCAGTACTTC.

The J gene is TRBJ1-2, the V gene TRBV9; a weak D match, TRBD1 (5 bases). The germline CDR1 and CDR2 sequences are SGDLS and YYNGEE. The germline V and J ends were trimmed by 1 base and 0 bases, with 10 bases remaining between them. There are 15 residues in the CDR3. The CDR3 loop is CASSVQGAANYGYTF. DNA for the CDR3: TGTGCCAGCAGCGTACAGGGCGCCGCTAACTATGGCTACACCTTC.

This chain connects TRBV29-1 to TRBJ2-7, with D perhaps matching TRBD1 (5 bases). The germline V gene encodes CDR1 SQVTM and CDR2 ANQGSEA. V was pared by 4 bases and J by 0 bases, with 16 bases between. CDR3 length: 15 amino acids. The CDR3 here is CSVGSQQGYSYEQYF. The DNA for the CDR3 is TGCAGCGTTGGTTCCCAGCAGGGATACTCCTACGAGCAGTACTTC.

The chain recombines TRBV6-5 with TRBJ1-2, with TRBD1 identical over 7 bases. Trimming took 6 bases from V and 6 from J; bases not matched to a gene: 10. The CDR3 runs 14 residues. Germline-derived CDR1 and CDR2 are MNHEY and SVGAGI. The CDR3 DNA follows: TGTGCCAGCAGCCGAAACTGGGACAGCAATGGCTACACCTTC. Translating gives CASSRNWDSNGYTF.

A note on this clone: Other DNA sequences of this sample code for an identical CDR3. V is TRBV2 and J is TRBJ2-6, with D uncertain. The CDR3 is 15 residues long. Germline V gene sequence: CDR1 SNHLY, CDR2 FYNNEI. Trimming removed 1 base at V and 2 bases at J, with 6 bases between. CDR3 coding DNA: TGTGCCAGCAGTGAAGAGGGTACTGGGGCCAACGTCCTGACTTTC. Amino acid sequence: CASSEEGTGANVLTF.

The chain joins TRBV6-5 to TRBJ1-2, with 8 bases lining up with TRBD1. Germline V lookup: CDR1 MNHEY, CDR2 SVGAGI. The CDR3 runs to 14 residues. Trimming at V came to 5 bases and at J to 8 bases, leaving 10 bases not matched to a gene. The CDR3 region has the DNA TGTGCCAGCAGTCCAGACGGACAGGGAGGGGGCTACACCTTC. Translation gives CASSPDGQGGGYTF.

CDR3: CASSPPWAGQINSPLHF. CDR3 DNA: TGTGCCAGCAGCCCTCCCTGGGCCGGCCAGATTAATTCACCCCTCCACTTT. The gene calls are TRBV7-2 and TRBJ1-6; D is unclear. V was clipped by 5 bases and J by 6 bases, with 20 bases between them. The CDR3 sequence is 17 residues long. Germline V gives CDR1 SGHTA, CDR2 FQGNSA.

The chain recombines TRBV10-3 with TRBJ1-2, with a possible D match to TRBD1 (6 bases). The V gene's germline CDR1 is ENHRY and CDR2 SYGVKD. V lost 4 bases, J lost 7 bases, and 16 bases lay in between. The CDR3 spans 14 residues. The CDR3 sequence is CAISVSTGQGGYTF. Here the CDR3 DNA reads TGTGCCATCAGTGTATCAACAGGGCAGGGTGGCTACACCTTC.